This record looks at one T cell receptor (beta chain) sequence and its context. Antigen unknown. This specimen comes from a study of shared clonotypes between healthy human individuals. Study-wide points: Clonotype sharing among donors, it was expected, would be affected by sequencing depth.

From germline, CDR1 is LNHNV and CDR2 YYDKDF (reference sequence). This CDR3 is built from 14 residues. V lost 5 bases and J lost 0, with 8 bases in between. Produced via immunoSEQ multiplex PCR; TCRdb's table is partial and in-frame only. This table has around 1.9 million clones, just over 90% appearing once. Selected positively for CCR7 and CD45RO-negative, naive CD8 cells excluded terminally differentiated effector memory CD45RA+ cells. Nashville, Tennessee was home to all donors, who were Caucasian adults. V gene TRBV15 combines with J gene TRBJ2-1; no clear D gene. What was sequenced was naive CD8+ T cells from PBMCs. This clonotype originated in a man aged 18 to 30 in good health. Some clones in this sample may be carry-over from other donors' samples. The CDR3: CATSPSSSYNEQFF. CDR3 nucleotide sequence: TGTGCCACCAGCCCCTCGTCCTCCTACAATGAGCAGTTCTTC.